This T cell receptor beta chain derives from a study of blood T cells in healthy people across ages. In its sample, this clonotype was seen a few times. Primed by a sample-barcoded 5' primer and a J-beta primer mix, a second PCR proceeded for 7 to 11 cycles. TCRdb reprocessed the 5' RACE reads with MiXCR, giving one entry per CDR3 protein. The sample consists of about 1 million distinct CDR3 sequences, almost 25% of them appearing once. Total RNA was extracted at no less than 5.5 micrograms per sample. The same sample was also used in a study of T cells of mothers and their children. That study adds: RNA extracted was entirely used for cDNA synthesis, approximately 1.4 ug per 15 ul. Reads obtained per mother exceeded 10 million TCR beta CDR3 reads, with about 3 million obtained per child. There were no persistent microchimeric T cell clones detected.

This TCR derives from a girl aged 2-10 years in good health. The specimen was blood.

The CDR3 is CASSYYGGSNYGYTF. For the CDR3, the DNA is TGTGCCAGCAGTTACTATGGGGGGTCCAACTATGGCTACACCTTC. The chain is built from TRBV6-5 and TRBJ1-2; D is perhaps TRBD1 (5 bases). Germline values: CDR1 MNHEY, CDR2 SVGAGI. V shed 1 base and J shed 2 bases, with 11 bases lying between them. This CDR3 has 15 residues.